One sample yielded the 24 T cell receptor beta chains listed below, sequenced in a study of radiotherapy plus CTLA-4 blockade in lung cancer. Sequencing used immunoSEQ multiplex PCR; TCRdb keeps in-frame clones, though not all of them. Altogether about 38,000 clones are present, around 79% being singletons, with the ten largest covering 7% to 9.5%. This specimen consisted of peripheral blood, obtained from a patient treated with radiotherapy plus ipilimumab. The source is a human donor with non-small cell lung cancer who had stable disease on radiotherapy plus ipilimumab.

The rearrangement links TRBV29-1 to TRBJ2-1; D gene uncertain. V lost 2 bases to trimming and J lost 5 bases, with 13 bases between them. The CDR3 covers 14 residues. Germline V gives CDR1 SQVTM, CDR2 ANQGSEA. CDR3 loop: CSVERPDSNNEQFF. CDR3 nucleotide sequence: TGCAGCGTTGAAAGGCCAGATTCAAACAATGAGCAGTTCTTC.

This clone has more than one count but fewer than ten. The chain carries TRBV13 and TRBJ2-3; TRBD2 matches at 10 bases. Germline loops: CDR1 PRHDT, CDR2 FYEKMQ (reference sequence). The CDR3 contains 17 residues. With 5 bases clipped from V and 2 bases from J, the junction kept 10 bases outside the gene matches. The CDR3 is CASSLTFLAGDTDTQYF. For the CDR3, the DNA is TGTGCCAGCAGCCTCACCTTTCTAGCGGGGGACACAGATACGCAGTATTTT.

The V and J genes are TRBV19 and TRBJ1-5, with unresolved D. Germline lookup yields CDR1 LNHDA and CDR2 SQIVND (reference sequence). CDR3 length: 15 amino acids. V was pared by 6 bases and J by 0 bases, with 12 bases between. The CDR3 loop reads CASRQNPGSNQPQHF. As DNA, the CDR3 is TGTGCCAGTAGGCAAAATCCCGGTAGCAATCAGCCCCAGCATTTT.

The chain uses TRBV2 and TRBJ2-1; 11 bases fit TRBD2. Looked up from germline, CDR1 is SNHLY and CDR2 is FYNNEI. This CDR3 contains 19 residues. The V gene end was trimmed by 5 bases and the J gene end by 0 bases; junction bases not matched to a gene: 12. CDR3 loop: CASSIPGLADFSSYNEQFF. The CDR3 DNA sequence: TGTGCCAGCAGTATTCCGGGACTAGCGGACTTCAGCTCCTACAATGAGCAGTTCTTC.

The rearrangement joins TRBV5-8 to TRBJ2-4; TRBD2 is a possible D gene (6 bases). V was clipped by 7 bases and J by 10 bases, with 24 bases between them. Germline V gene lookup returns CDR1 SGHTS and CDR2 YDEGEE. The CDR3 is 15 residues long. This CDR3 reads CASVQNSRLASIQYF. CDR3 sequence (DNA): TGTGCCAGCGTACAAAATTCGCGTCTAGCGTCGATTCAGTACTTC. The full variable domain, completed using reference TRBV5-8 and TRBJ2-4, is EAGVTQSPTHLIKTRGQQATLRCSPISGHTSVYWYQQALGLGLQFLLWYDEGEERNRGNFPPRFSGRQFPNYSSELNVNALELEDSALYLCASVQNSRLASIQYFGAGTRLSVL.

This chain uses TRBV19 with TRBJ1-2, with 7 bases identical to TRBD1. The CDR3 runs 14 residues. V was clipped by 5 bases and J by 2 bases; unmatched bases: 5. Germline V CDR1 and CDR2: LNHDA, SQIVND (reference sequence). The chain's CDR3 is CASSSVDRNYGYTF. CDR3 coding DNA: TGTGCCAGTAGTTCGGTGGACAGGAACTATGGCTACACCTTC.

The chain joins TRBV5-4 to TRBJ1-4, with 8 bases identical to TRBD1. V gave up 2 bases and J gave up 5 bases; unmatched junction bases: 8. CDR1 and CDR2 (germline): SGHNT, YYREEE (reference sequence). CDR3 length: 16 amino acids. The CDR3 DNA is TGTGCCAGCAGCTTACGCTTCCGGACAGGGAATGAAAAACTGTTTTTT. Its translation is CASSLRFRTGNEKLFF. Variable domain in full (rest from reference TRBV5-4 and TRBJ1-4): ETGVTQSPTHLIKTRGQQVTLRCSSQSGHNTVSWYQQALGQGPQFIFQYYREEENGRGNFPPRFSGLQFPNYSSELNVNALELDDSALYLCASSLRFRTGNEKLFFGSGTQLSVL.

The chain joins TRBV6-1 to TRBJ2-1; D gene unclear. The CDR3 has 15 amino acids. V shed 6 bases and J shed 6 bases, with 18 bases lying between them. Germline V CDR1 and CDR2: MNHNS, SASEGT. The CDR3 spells CASSKGSRNFNEQFF. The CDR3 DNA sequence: TGTGCCAGCAGCAAAGGATCACGTAATTTCAATGAGCAGTTCTTC.

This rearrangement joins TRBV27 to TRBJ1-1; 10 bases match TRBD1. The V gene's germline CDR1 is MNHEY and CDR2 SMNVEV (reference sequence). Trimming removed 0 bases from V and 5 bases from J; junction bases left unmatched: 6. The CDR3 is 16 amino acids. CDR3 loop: CASSLSGTGVGTEAFF. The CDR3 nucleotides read TGTGCCAGCAGTTTATCAGGGACAGGGGTAGGGACTGAAGCTTTCTTT.

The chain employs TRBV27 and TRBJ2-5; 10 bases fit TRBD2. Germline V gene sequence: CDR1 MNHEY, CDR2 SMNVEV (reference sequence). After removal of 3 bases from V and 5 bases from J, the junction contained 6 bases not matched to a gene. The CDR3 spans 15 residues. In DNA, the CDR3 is TGTGCCAGCAGTTTCCTAGCGGGGGATTGGGAGACCCAGTACTTC. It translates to CASSFLAGDWETQYF.

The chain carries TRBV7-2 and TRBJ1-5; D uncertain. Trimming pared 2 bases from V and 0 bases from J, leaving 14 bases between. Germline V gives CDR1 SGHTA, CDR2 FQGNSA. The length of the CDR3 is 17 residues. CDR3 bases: TGTGCCAGCAGCTTAATGGGCGGAGTTAATAGCAATCAGCCCCAGCATTTT. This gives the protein CASSLMGGVNSNQPQHF.

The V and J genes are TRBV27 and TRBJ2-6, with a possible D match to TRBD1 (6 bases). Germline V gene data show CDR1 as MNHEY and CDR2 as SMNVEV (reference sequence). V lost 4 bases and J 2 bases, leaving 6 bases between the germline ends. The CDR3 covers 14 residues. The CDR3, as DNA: TGTGCCAGCAGTTGGACAGCTGGGGCCAACGTCCTGACTTTC. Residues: CASSWTAGANVLTF.

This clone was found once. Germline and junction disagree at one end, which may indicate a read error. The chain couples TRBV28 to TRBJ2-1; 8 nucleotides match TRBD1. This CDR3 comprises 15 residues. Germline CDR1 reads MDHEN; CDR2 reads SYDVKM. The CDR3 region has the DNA TGTGCCTGCAGCCGGGACAGGACACCCTACAATGAGCAGTTCTTC. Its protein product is CACSRDRTPYNEQFF.

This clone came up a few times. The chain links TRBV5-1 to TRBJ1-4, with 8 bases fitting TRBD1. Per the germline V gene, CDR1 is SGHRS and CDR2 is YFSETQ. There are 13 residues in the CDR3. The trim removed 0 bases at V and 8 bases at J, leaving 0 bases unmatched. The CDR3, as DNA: TGCGCCAGCAGCTTGGGGACAGGGGAAAAACTGTTTTTT. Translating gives CASSLGTGEKLFF.

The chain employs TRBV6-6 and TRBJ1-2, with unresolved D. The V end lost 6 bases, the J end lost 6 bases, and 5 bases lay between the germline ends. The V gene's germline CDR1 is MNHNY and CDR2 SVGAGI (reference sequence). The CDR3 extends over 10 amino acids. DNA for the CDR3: TGTGCCAGCAGAAGGGATGGCTACACCTTC. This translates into CASRRDGYTF.

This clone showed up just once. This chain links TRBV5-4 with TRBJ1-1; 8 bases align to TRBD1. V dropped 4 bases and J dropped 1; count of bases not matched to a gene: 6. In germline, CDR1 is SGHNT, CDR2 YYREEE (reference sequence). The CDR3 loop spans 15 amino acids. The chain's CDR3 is CASSPQTGANTEAFF. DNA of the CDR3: TGTGCCAGCAGCCCTCAGACAGGGGCGAACACTGAAGCTTTCTTT. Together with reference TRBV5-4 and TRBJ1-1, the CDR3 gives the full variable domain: ETGVTQSPTHLIKTRGQQVTLRCSSQSGHNTVSWYQQALGQGPQFIFQYYREEENGRGNFPPRFSGLQFPNYSSELNVNALELDDSALYLCASSPQTGANTEAFFGQGTRLTVV.

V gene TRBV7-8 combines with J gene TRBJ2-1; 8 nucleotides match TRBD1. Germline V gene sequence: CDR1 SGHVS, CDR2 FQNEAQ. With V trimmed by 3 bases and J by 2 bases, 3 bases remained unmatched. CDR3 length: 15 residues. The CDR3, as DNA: TGTGCCAGCAGCTTCGGACAGGGCCCCTACAATGAGCAGTTCTTC. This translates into CASSFGQGPYNEQFF. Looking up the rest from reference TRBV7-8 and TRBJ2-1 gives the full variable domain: GAGVSQSPRYKVAKRGQDVALRCDPISGHVSLFWYQQALGQGPEFLTYFQNEAQLDKSGLPSDRFFAERPEGSVSTLKIQRTQQEDSAVYLCASSFGQGPYNEQFFGPGTRLTVL.

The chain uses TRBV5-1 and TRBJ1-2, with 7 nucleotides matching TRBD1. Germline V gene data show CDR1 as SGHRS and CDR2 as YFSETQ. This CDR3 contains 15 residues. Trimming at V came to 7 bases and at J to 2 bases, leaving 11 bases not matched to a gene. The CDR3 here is CASHLGGGFNYGYTF. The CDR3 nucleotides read TGCGCCAGCCACCTCGGAGGGGGCTTCAACTATGGCTACACCTTC.

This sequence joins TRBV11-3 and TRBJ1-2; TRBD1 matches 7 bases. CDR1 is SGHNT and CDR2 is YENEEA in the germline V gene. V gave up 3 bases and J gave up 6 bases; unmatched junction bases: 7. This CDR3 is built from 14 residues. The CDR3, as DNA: TGTGCCAGCAGCTTGGGGACAGCATCGAATGGCTACACCTTC. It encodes CASSLGTASNGYTF.

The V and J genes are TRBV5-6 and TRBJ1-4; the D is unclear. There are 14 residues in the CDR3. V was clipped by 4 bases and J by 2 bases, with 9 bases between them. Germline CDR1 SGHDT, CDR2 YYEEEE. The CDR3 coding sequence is TGTGCCAGCAGCCCACAGTTCACTAATGAAAAACTGTTTTTT. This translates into CASSPQFTNEKLFF.

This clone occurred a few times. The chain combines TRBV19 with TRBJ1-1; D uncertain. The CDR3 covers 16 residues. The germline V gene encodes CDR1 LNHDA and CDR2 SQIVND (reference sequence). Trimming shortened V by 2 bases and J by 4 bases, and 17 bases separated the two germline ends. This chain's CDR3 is CASSIFVTREATEAFF. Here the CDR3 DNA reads TGTGCCAGTAGTATATTCGTCACGAGAGAGGCCACTGAAGCTTTCTTT.

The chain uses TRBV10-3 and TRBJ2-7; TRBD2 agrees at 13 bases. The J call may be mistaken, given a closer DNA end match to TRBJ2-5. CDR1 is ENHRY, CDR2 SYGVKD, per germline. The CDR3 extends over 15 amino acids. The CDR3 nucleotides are TGTGCCATCAGTGATGAGGGACTAGCGGGGGAGACCCAGTACTTC. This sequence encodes CAISDEGLAGETQYF.

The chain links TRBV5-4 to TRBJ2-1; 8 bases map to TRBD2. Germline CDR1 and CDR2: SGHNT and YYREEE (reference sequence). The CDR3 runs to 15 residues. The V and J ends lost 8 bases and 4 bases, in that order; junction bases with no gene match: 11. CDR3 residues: CASSPNAGGYNEQFF. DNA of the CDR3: TGTGCCAGTTCCCCTAACGCGGGGGGATACAATGAGCAGTTCTTC.

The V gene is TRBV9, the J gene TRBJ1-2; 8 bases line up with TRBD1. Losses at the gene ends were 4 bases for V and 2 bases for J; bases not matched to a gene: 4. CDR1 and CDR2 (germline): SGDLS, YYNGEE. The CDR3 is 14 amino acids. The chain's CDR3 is CASSTGQENYGYTF. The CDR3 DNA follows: TGTGCCAGCAGCACGGGACAGGAGAACTATGGCTACACCTTC.